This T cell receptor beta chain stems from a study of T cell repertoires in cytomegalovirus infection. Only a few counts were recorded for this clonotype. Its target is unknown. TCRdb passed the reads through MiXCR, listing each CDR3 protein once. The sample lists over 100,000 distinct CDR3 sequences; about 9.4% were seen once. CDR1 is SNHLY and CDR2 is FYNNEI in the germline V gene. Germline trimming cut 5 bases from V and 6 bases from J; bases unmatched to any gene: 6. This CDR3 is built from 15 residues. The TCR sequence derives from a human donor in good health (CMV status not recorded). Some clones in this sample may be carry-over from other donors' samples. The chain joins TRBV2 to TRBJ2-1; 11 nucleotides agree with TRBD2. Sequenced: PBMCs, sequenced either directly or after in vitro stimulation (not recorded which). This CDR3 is CASSTLAGGPNEQFF. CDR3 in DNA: TGTGCCAGCAGTACCCTAGCGGGGGGCCCCAATGAGCAGTTCTTC.